The 21 T cell receptor beta chains given below trace back to one sample, sequenced in a study of blood T cell repertoires in COVID-19. Produced via immunoSEQ multiplex PCR; TCRdb's table is partial and in-frame only. The table lists about 170,000 clones, 82% of them singletons. The material sequenced was peripheral blood. These receptors all come from a woman of 80 years or more with active or convalescent COVID-19.

The chain has TRBV4-2 and TRBJ1-5, with 8 bases lining up with TRBD1. Trimming at V came to 0 bases and at J to 5 bases, leaving 9 bases not matched to a gene. The CDR3 length is 17 residues. The germline V gene encodes CDR1 LGHNA and CDR2 YNFKEQ. The CDR3 DNA is TGTGCCAGCAGCCAAGATCCCGCCGGGACAGGATATCAGCCCCAGCATTTT. It codes for CASSQDPAGTGYQPQHF.

This clone was picked up a small number of times. V is TRBV5-1 and J is TRBJ2-7, with 10 bases identical to TRBD2. The CDR3 totals 15 residues. The V gene end was trimmed by 0 bases and the J gene end by 4 bases; junction bases not matched to a gene: 4. Germline assignment: CDR1 SGHRS and CDR2 YFSETQ. CDR3 in amino acids: CASSLVASGGYEQYF. DNA of the CDR3: TGCGCCAGCAGCTTGGTGGCTAGCGGGGGATACGAGCAGTACTTC.

The gene calls are TRBV19 and TRBJ2-5, with a tentative D call TRBD1 (6 bases). The CDR3 loop spans 14 amino acids. V lost 6 bases to trimming and J lost 5 bases, with 16 bases between them. Germline values: CDR1 LNHDA, CDR2 SQIVND (reference sequence). The chain's CDR3 is CASSKTGTYETQYF. CDR3 DNA sequence: TGTGCCAGTAGCAAAACCGGGACATACGAGACCCAGTACTTC.

The V call is TRBV7-9, the J call TRBJ2-7; tentatively, D is TRBD2 (7 bases). V was shortened by 4 bases and J by 5 bases, with 12 bases between the two germline ends. Germline CDR1 is SEHNR and CDR2 is FQNEAQ (reference sequence). The CDR3 is 13 residues long. CDR3 region: CASSSRGANEQYF. CDR3 in DNA: TGTGCCAGCAGCTCACGGGGGGCTAACGAGCAGTACTTC.

As to this clone: This may stem from a read error, because a much larger clone lies one nucleotide away. The chain is built from TRBV6-5 and TRBJ1-5; D is uncertain. Germline values: CDR1 MNHEY, CDR2 SVGAGI. This CDR3 region has 14 residues. Trimming removed 9 bases at V and 5 bases at J, with 17 bases between. CDR3 sequence: CASEGLGEDQPQHF. The CDR3 DNA reads TGTGCCAGTGAGGGCCTTGGAGAAGATCAGCCCCAGCATTTT.

J is TRBJ1-4 and V is TRBV5-5; 10 nucleotides agree with TRBD1. CDR3 size: 15 residues. CDR1 is SGHKS and CDR2 is YYEKEE in the germline V gene (reference sequence). V was clipped by 4 bases and J by 8 bases; unmatched bases: 8. DNA for the CDR3: TGTGCCAGCAGCCACGACAGGGGGCTTGCGGAAAAACTGTTTTTT. It encodes CASSHDRGLAEKLFF.

The rearrangement links TRBV3-1 (or the pseudogene TRBV3-2) to TRBJ2-1; 7 bases map to TRBD1. Germline V gene data show CDR1 as LGHDT and CDR2 as YNNKEL (reference sequence). Germline trimming cut 1 base from V and 3 bases from J; bases unmatched to any gene: 6. CDR3 length equals 16 residues. The DNA of the CDR3 is TGTGCCAGCAGCCAAGCGAGGGGGCTTGGCTACAATGAGCAGTTCTTC. This encodes CASSQARGLGYNEQFF.

This chain uses TRBV19 with TRBJ2-1, with 13 bases matching TRBD2. Trimming removed 0 bases from V and 5 bases from J; junction bases left unmatched: 10. Per germline, CDR1 LNHDA and CDR2 SQIVND (reference sequence). CDR3 length: 19 residues. The CDR3 is CASSIDTGLAGVRDNEQFF. CDR3 nucleotide sequence: TGTGCCAGTAGTATAGATACCGGACTAGCGGGAGTTAGGGACAATGAGCAGTTCTTC.

The rearrangement joins TRBV20-1 to TRBJ2-1; TRBD2 is a possible D gene (5 bases). Germline V gene data show CDR1 as DFQATT and CDR2 as SNEGSKA (reference sequence). This CDR3 has 15 residues. V lost 3 bases to trimming and J lost 6 bases, with 18 bases between them. CDR3 DNA sequence: TGCAGTGCTAGTTCCCCCATCGGGGTTCCCAATGAGCAGTTCTTC. Its translation: CSASSPIGVPNEQFF.

This clone was picked up a small number of times. V and J are TRBV29-1 and TRBJ1-1, with D hard to call. The germline V and J ends were trimmed by 5 bases and 1 base, with 8 bases remaining between them. The germline V gene has CDR1 SQVTM and CDR2 ANQGSEA. The CDR3 contains 12 residues. The CDR3 protein is CSVRWANTEAFF. The CDR3, as DNA: TGCAGCGTTCGATGGGCGAACACTGAAGCTTTCTTT. The whole variable domain, remainder taken from reference TRBV29-1 and TRBJ1-1, is SAVISQKPSRDICQRGTSLTIQCQVDSQVTMMFWYRQQPGQSLTLIATANQGSEATYESGFVIDKFPISRPNLTFSTLTVSNMSPEDSSIYLCSVRWANTEAFFGQGTRLTVV.

The chain links TRBV6-1 to TRBJ2-7; 10 nucleotides match TRBD1. This CDR3 is built from 16 residues. The germline CDR1 and CDR2 sequences are MNHNS and SASEGT. V dropped 2 bases and J dropped 5; count of bases not matched to a gene: 9. In DNA, the CDR3 is TGTGCCAGCAGTGAATATCTGAGGGACAGGGGCGACGAGCAGTACTTC. It encodes CASSEYLRDRGDEQYF.

The chain has TRBV5-1 and TRBJ2-3; tentatively, D is TRBD1 (6 bases). Trimming shortened V by 3 bases and J by 2 bases, and 13 bases separated the two germline ends. The CDR3 length is 15 residues. Per germline, CDR1 SGHRS and CDR2 YFSETQ. CDR3 sequence reads: CASSYDRTSTDTQYF. The CDR3 bases are TGCGCCAGCAGCTACGACAGGACCTCCACAGATACGCAGTATTTT.

Only one count was recorded for this clone. The chain is built from TRBV19 and TRBJ1-5, with a possible D match to TRBD1 (6 bases). V was cut by 7 bases and J by 9 bases, with 19 bases left in between. The CDR3 extends over 14 amino acids. CDR1 is LNHDA, CDR2 SQIVND, per germline (reference sequence). The CDR3 bases are TGTGCCAGTACCCCCGGGGGGACACCAGGGCCCCAGCATTTT. This gives the protein CASTPGGTPGPQHF.

V and J are TRBV10-2 and TRBJ2-3; TRBD1 is a possible D gene (6 bases). Trimming pared 2 bases from V and 0 bases from J, leaving 15 bases between. Germline-derived CDR1 and CDR2 are WSHSY and SAAADI. The CDR3 runs to 17 residues. The CDR3 DNA is TGCGCCAGCAGTGAGCCCCGGGACACATTTAGCACAGATACGCAGTATTTT. Translating it yields CASSEPRDTFSTDTQYF.

The chain couples TRBV6-6 to TRBJ1-4, with 7 bases fitting TRBD1. The CDR3 spans 16 residues. The germline gives CDR1 MNHNY, CDR2 SVGAGI (reference sequence). The ends lost 6 bases at V and 7 bases at J; junction bases unmatched: 14. The CDR3 region is CASRVGAEGDSEKLFF. The CDR3 DNA is TGTGCCAGCAGGGTCGGGGCCGAGGGGGACAGTGAAAAACTGTTTTTT.

The gene calls are TRBV7-2 and TRBJ2-1; the match to TRBD2 covers 11 bases. Germline lookup yields CDR1 SGHTA and CDR2 FQGNSA. The CDR3 loop spans 15 amino acids. V trimming: 5 bases; J trimming: 9 bases; junction bases outside the gene matches: 9. The DNA of the CDR3 is TGTGCCAGCAGCCCGCGTAGCGGGAGGGCCGGTGAGCAGTTCTTC. This encodes CASSPRSGRAGEQFF. The full variable domain, its missing parts supplied by reference TRBV7-2 and TRBJ2-1, is GAGVSQSPSNKVTEKGKDVELRCDPISGHTALYWYRQSLGQGLEFLIYFQGNSAPDKSGLPSDRFSAERTGGSVSTLTIQRTQQEDSAVYLCASSPRSGRAGEQFFGPGTRLTVL.

The CDR3 reads CASSGTSWELFF. The CDR3 coding sequence is TGCGCCAGCAGCGGGACAAGTTGGGAGCTGTTTTTT. This chain uses TRBV10-2 with TRBJ2-2; D is perhaps TRBD1 (6 bases). The germline V gene encodes CDR1 WSHSY and CDR2 SAAADI. Trimming took off 6 bases at V and 9 bases at J, with 11 bases between the two ends. The CDR3 is made up of 12 amino acids.

The gene calls are TRBV5-1 and TRBJ2-2, with a possible D match to TRBD1 (5 bases). Germline V gene lookup returns CDR1 SGHRS and CDR2 YFSETQ. The V and J ends lost 0 bases and 5 bases respectively, with 17 bases between them. The CDR3 length is 17 residues. CDR3 residues: CASSLVRASPGTGELFF. The CDR3 coding sequence is TGCGCCAGCAGCTTGGTTAGGGCATCACCAGGGACCGGGGAGCTGTTTTTT.

V is TRBV2 and J is TRBJ2-1; 9 positions agree with TRBD2. CDR1 and CDR2 (germline): SNHLY, FYNNEI. The V gene end was trimmed by 8 bases and the J gene end by 7 bases; junction bases not matched to a gene: 12. The length of the CDR3 is 15 residues. CDR3 bases: TGTGCCAGCGAAAAGGAGGCTAGCGGGATGAATGAGCAGTTCTTC. Translating gives CASEKEASGMNEQFF.

This clone was seen a handful of times. The genes are TRBV4-1 and TRBJ2-7, with 15 nucleotides matching TRBD2. Losses at the gene ends were 1 base for V and 3 bases for J; bases not matched to a gene: 4. Germline-derived CDR1 and CDR2 are MGHRA and YSYEKL. The CDR3 length is 17 residues. The CDR3 DNA reads TGCGCCAGCAGCCAAGGGGGACTAGCGGGAGGCTTCTACGAGCAGTACTTC. Encoded protein: CASSQGGLAGGFYEQYF.

The gene calls are TRBV28 and TRBJ1-3, with D tentatively TRBD1 (5 bases). V was shortened by 5 bases and J by 1 base, with 9 bases between the two germline ends. Germline V lookup: CDR1 MDHEN, CDR2 SYDVKM. The length of the CDR3 is 14 residues. CDR3 loop: CASSAGGSGNTIYF. Here the CDR3 DNA reads TGTGCCAGCAGTGCTGGGGGGTCTGGAAACACCATATATTTT.